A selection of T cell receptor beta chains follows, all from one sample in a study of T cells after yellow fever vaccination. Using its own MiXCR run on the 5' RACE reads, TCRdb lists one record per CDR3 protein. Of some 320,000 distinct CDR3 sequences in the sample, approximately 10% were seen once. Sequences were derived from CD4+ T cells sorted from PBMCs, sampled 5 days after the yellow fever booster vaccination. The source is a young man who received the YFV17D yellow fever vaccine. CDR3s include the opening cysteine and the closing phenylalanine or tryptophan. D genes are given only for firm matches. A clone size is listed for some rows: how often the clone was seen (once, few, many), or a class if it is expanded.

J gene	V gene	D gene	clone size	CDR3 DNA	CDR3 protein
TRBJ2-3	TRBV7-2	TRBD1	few	TGTGCCAGCAGGGGACAGTTAGATACGCAGTATTTT	CASRGQLDTQYF
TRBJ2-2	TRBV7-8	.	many	TGTGCCAGCAGCCCTATAAGGAGGGGAAGGAGCGGGGAGCTGTTTTTT	CASSPIRRGRSGELFF
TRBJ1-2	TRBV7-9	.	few	TGTGCCAGCAGCTCAAACTCGGCCAGCAACTATGGCTACACCTTC	CASSSNSASNYGYTF
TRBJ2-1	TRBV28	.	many	TGTGCCAGCAGTTCCCCCGGCGGGCGGTATGAGCAGTTCTTC	CASSSPGGRYEQFF
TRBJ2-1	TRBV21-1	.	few	TGTGCCAGGAACCACAGGGTCTCCTACAATGAGCAGTTCTTC	CARNHRVSYNEQFF
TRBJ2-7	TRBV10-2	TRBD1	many	TGCGCCAGCAGTGGACCAAGCCAGGGGGCCTACGAGCAGTACTTC	CASSGPSQGAYEQYF
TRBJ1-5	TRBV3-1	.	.	TGTGCCAGCAGCCAAGTTTTGGAACAGCCCCAGCATTTT	CASSQVLEQPQHF
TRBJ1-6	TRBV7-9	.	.	TGTGCCAGCAGCTTGGAGGGGGACGCGTCCCTCCACTTT	CASSLEGDASLHF
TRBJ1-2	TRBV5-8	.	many	TGTGCCAGCAGCTTGGTCCCGCCCCGTCAAGGCTACACCTTC	CASSLVPPRQGYTF
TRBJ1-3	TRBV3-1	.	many	TGTGCCAGCAGCCCGGGGGGCTCTGGAAACACCATATATTTT	CASSPGGSGNTIYF
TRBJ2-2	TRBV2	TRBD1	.	TGTGCCAGCAGTACTCTACAGGGGAGTTGGGAGCTGTTTTTT	CASSTLQGSWELFF
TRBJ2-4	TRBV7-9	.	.	TGTGCCAGCAGCTTAGGCTCCGGGTTGGGAAACATTCAGTACTTC	CASSLGSGLGNIQYF
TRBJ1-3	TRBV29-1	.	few	TGCAGCGTTGAAGGCAGGGTTGGAAACACCATATATTTT	CSVEGRVGNTIYF
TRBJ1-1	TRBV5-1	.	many	TGCGCCAGCAGGGTCGGGTGGAACACTGAAGCTTTCTTT	CASRVGWNTEAFF
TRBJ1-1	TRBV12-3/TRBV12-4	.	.	TGTGCCAGCAGTTTAGCGAGGAGGGCCACTGAAGCTTTCTTT	CASSLARRATEAFF
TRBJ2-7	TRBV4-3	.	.	TGCGCCAGCAGCCATGGGCCCCTAGGGACCTACGAGCAGTACTTC	CASSHGPLGTYEQYF
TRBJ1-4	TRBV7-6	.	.	TGTGCCAGCAGCTACGTTGCAACTAATGAAAAACTGTTTTTT	CASSYVATNEKLFF
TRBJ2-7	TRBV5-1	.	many	TGCGCCAGCAGCTTGGACGGGAGCTCCTACGAGCAGTACTTC	CASSLDGSSYEQYF
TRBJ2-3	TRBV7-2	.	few	TGTGCCAGCAGCTTAGCTCGGTCCCAGACCACAGATACGCAGTATTTT	CASSLARSQTTDTQYF
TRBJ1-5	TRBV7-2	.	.	TGTGCCAGCAGCTTAGAATCACAGGGTCATTATCAGCCCCAGCATTTT	CASSLESQGHYQPQHF
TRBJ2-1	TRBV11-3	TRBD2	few	TGTGCCAGCAGTCCAACTAGCGGGGGGGTTACCTACAATGAGCAGTTCTTC	CASSPTSGGVTYNEQFF
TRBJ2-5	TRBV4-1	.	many	TGCGCCAGCAGCCAAGACCTAATCCAAGAGACCCAGTACTTC	CASSQDLIQETQYF
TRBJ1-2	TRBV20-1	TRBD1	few	TGCAGTGCGGCTCGACAGGGGATACTCGGCTACACCTTC	CSAARQGILGYTF
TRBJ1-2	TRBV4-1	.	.	TGCGCCAGCAGCCAAGAAGGGTTACAATCCTCTGGCTACGCCTTC	CASSQEGLQSSGYAF
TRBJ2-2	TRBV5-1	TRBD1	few	TGCGCCAGCAGCTCTGGCCCGGGGACAGGGTCCACCGGGGAGCTGTTTTTT	CASSSGPGTGSTGELFF
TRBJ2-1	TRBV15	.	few	TGTGCCACCAGCAGAGGATCTCGAGAGCAGTTCTTC	CATSRGSREQFF
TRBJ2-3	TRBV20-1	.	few	TGCAGTGCTAGCCCGGGGGCGGTCACAGATACGCAGTATTTT	CSASPGAVTDTQYF
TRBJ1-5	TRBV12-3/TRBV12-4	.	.	TGTGCCAGCAGCAGGGACGACAATCAGCCCCAGCATTTT	CASSRDDNQPQHF
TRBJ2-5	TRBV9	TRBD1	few	TGTGCCAGCAGCGTAGCTTCTACAGGGGGAGAGACCCAGTACTTC	CASSVASTGGETQYF
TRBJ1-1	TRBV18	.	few	TGTGCCAGCTCCCCGCGGGGGACGGTGAACACTGAAGCTTTCTTT	CASSPRGTVNTEAFF
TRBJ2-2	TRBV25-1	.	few	TGTGCCAGCACGGGCGGGGAGCTGTTTTTT	CASTGGELFF
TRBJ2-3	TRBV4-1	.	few	TGCGCCAGCAGCCGCTCCAGTTCAGATACGCAGTATTTT	CASSRSSSDTQYF
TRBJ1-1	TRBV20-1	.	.	TGCAGTGCTAGCGAGGGCTCTATAGTGAACACTGAAGCTTTCTTT	CSASEGSIVNTEAFF
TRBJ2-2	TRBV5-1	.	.	TGCGCCAGCAGCTTGAGTTTGGGGGGAGACACCGGGGAGCTGTTTTTT	CASSLSLGGDTGELFF
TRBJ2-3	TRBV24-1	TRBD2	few	TGTGCCACCAGAGGGACTAGCGGGGAAACAGATACGCAGTATTTT	CATRGTSGETDTQYF
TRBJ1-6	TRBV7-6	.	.	TGTGCCAGCAGCTTAGTAGGAGGATCACAGGGTGTTTCACCCCTCCACTTT	CASSLVGGSQGVSPLHF
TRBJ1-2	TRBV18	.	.	TGTGCCAGCTCACCACCGGGAGTTTATGGCTACACCTTC	CASSPPGVYGYTF
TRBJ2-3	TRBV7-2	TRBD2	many	TGTGCCAGCACCTGGGGACTAGCGGGAACAGATACGCAGTATTTT	CASTWGLAGTDTQYF
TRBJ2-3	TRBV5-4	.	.	TGTGCCAGCAGCTTGGAACCGACACTTACCCAAGATACGCAGTATTTT	CASSLEPTLTQDTQYF
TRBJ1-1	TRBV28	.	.	TGTGCCAGTAATTGGAAAACTGAAGCTTTCTTT	CASNWKTEAFF
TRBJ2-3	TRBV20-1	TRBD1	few	TGCAGTGGGCGGACAGGGGCCACAGATACGCAGTATTTT	CSGRTGATDTQYF
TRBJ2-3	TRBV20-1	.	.	TGCAGTGCTAGAGTGTTGGTCGGGGGCACAGATACGCAGTATTTT	CSARVLVGGTDTQYF
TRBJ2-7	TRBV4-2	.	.	TGTGCCAGCAGCCAGAGCGGTAGGACCCACGAGCAGTACTTC	CASSQSGRTHEQYF
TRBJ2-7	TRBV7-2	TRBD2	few	TGTGCCAGCAGCCCCCCGGGGGGGCTATCCTACGAGCAGTACTTC	CASSPPGGLSYEQYF
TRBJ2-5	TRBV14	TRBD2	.	TGTGCCAGCAGCCAAGTTCAAGCGGGGGGGCGTACGGCCCAGTACTTC	CASSQVQAGGRTAQYF
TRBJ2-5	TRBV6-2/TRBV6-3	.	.	TGTGCCAGCAGAACCCAGGCACCCCAAGAGACCCAGTACTTC	CASRTQAPQETQYF